This T cell receptor (beta chain) was captured by sequencing in a study of T cells after yellow fever vaccination. Study-level findings and limits: The secondary response peaked faster, at day 5 versus 15, but was weaker. Few clonotypes appeared in both CD4 and CD8 compartments. A large majority of primary-vaccination clones showed up again after the booster (about 97% CD4, around 85% CD8).

Trimming at V came to 8 bases and at J to 5 bases, leaving 10 bases not matched to a gene. The V gene's germline CDR1 is SEHNR and CDR2 FQNEAQ (reference sequence). The CDR3 runs 16 residues. This clonotype was seen only a few times. No antigen is known for it. The 5'RACE template-switching step produced TCR cDNA and added a universal primer site and UMIs. Each CDR3 protein gets one entry after TCRdb re-called the 5' RACE reads with MiXCR. The sample carries about 310,000 distinct CDR3 sequences, about 3.5% recorded once. The rearrangement links TRBV7-9 to TRBJ1-6; 9 bases align to TRBD1. The source was PBMCs, collected on the day of the yellow fever booster vaccination. The source is a man aged 18 to 29 who received the YFV17D yellow fever vaccine. The CDR3 sequence: CASGATGGVHNSPLHF. CDR3 DNA sequence: TGTGCCAGCGGGGCCACAGGGGGCGTCCATAATTCACCCCTCCACTTT.